This TCR beta chain was sequenced for a study of T cells expressing NK-cell markers. At the level of the study: Seropositivity for HCMV was found in most of the eight sequenced donors, with one seronegative. General study findings and limits: Researchers report these clonotypes also headed the CD3+CD56-NKG2C+ fraction in a few donors.

With the 5' RACE reads reprocessed, TCRdb shows one record per CDR3 protein and no DNA. The repertoire table contains under 600,000 distinct CDR3 sequences. About this clonotype itself: Antigen specificity is unknown.

CDR1 and CDR2 from the germline V gene are DFQATT and SNEGSKA (reference sequence). CDR3 length: 17 residues. This clonotype originated in a woman in her forties or fifties in good health. The chain is built from TRBV20-1 and TRBJ1-5. Sequenced input: blood T cells: a sorted CD56 or NKG2C T cell subset, CD4+ or CD8+ T cells, or bulk PBMC T cells (not recorded which). CDR3 residues: CSARDLAGSNSNQPQHF.